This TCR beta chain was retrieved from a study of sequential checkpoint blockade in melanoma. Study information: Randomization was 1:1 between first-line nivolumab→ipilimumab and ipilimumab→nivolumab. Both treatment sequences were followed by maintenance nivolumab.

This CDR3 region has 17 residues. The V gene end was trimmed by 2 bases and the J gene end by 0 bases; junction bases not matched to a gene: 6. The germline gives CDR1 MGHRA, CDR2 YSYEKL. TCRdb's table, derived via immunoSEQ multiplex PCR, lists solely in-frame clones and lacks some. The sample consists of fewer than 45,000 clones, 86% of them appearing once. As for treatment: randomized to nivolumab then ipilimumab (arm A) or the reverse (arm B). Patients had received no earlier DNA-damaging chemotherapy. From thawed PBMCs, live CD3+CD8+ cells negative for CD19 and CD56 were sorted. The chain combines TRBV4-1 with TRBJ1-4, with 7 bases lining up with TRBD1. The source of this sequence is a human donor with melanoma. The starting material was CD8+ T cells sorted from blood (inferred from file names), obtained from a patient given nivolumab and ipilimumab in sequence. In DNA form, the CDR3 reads TGCGCCAGCAGCCAACTCGGACAGGTTGCAACTAATGAAAAACTGTTTTTT. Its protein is CASSQLGQVATNEKLFF.